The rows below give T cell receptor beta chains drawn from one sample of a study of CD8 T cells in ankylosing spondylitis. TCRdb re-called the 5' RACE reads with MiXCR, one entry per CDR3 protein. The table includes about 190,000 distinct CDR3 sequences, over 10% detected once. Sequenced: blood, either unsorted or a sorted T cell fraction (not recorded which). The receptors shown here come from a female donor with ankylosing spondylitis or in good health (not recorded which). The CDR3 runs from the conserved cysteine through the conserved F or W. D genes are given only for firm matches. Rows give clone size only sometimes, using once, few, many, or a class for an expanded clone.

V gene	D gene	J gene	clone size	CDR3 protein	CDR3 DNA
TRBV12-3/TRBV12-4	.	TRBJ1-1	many	CASSGTVWGATEAFF	TGTGCCAGCAGCGGAACCGTTTGGGGGGCGACTGAAGCTTTCTTT
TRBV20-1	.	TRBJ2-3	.	CSAASLDTQYF	TGCAGTGCTGCTTCCCTAGATACGCAGTATTTT
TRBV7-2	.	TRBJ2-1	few	CASSFVLNINSYNEQFF	TGTGCCAGCAGCTTCGTCTTGAATATTAACTCCTACAATGAGCAGTTCTTC
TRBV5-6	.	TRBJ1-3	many	CASSGDIDGNTIYF	TGTGCCAGCAGCGGGGACATCGATGGAAACACCATATATTTT
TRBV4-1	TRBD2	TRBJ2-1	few	CASSQWSGGTYNEQFF	TGCGCCAGCAGCCAATGGAGCGGGGGAACCTACAATGAGCAGTTCTTC
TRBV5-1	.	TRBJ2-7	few	CASSLGGQTYEQYF	TGCGCCAGCAGCTTGGGGGGCCAAACCTACGAGCAGTACTTC
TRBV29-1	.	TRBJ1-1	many	CSVAVGDLGMAFF	TGCAGCGTTGCCGTCGGGGACCTGGGAATGGCTTTCTTT
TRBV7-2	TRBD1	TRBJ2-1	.	CANSPDRGSRNEQFF	TGTGCCAACAGCCCAGACAGGGGATCCAGAAATGAGCAGTTCTTC
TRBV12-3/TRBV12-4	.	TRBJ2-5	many	CASSPPLEETQYF	TGTGCCAGCAGTCCACCTCTGGAAGAGACCCAGTACTTC
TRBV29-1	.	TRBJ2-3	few	CSVESGPGATDTQYF	TGCAGCGTTGAATCGGGCCCCGGGGCCACAGATACGCAGTATTTT
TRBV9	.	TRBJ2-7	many	CASSREWSSYEQYF	TGTGCCAGCAGCAGAGAGTGGAGCTCCTACGAGCAGTACTTC
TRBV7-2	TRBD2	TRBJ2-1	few	CASTDIGVSGSNEQFF	TGTGCCAGCACCGACATAGGGGTTAGCGGGTCCAATGAGCAGTTCTTC
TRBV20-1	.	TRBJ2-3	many	CSAREVTGDTQYF	TGCAGTGCTAGAGAAGTTACAGGAGATACGCAGTATTTT
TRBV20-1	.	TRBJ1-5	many	CSARAGQPQHF	TGCAGTGCTAGAGCTGGGCAGCCCCAGCATTTT
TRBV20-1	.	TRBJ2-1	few	CSAIPAAVSYNEQFF	TGCAGTGCCATCCCCGCAGCGGTCTCCTACAATGAGCAGTTCTTC